The 5 T cell receptor beta chains reported below all come from one sample, sequenced in a study of T cell repertoires in cytomegalovirus infection. TCRdb called the reads again in MiXCR, with one record for every CDR3 protein. The sample carries about 490,000 distinct CDR3 sequences, over 9% recorded once. Sequences were obtained from PBMCs. Receptor source: a human donor in good health (CMV status not recorded). Some clones in this sample may be carry-over from other donors' samples.

This clonotype was counted at least ten times. This chain uses TRBV5-4 with TRBJ2-1; D is perhaps TRBD1 or TRBD2 (5 bases each). CDR3 length equals 17 residues. V was clipped by 0 bases and J by 1 base, with 14 bases between them. The germline V gene encodes CDR1 SGHNT and CDR2 YYREEE (reference sequence). As DNA, the CDR3 is TGTGCCAGCAGCTTGGTGGGGGATTTACCTTCCTACAATGAGCAGTTCTTC. This translates into CASSLVGDLPSYNEQFF.

In DNA form, the CDR3 reads TGCAGTGCTAGAGATCTTGGTGGACTACAAGAGACCCAGTACTTC. This translates into CSARDLGGLQETQYF. The V call is TRBV20-1, the J call TRBJ2-5; TRBD2 might be the D (6 bases). V lost 0 bases and J lost 2, with 13 bases in between. Germline values: CDR1 DFQATT, CDR2 SNEGSKA (reference sequence). The CDR3 is 15 amino acids.

This clonotype appeared a single time. J is TRBJ2-7 and V is TRBV12-3 or TRBV12-4; TRBD1 matches at 7 bases. Germline trimming cut 7 bases from V and 1 base from J; bases unmatched to any gene: 4. The CDR3 extends over 13 amino acids. The CDR3 sequence is CASNRDSSYEQYF. The CDR3 region has the DNA TGTGCCAGCAACCGGGACAGTTCCTACGAGCAGTACTTC.

Note on this clonotype: A read error is possible here, since a much larger clone lies one base away. V usage is TRBV5-6 and J usage is TRBJ2-7; 7 bases align to TRBD2. Germline-derived CDR1 and CDR2 are SGHDT and YYEEEE. V was pared by 4 bases and J by 9 bases, with 7 bases of the junction left unmatched. The CDR3 has 12 amino acids. The CDR3 bases are TGTGCCAGCAGCCTCGGGGGGAGGGCGCAGTACTTC. Translating it yields CASSLGGRAQYF.

J is TRBJ2-5 and V is TRBV20-1; TRBD1 aligns across 9 bases. The CDR3 is made up of 16 amino acids. Looked up from germline, CDR1 is DFQATT and CDR2 is SNEGSKA (reference sequence). The J segment lost 6 bases and the V segment lost 0 bases, leaving 11 bases of the junction unmatched. In DNA form, the CDR3 reads TGCAGTGCTAGAGATCATGCCGGGACAGGGAGACAGACCCAGTACTTC. As protein: CSARDHAGTGRQTQYF.